Below, 11 T cell receptor beta chains from the same sample are listed, as sequenced in a study of blood T cell repertoires in COVID-19. Produced via immunoSEQ multiplex PCR; TCRdb's table is partial and in-frame only. The table lists 100,000 to 150,000 clones, around two thirds of them singletons. Specimen: peripheral blood. The receptor source for this set is a woman aged 70-85 years with acute or convalescent COVID-19.

The rearrangement uses TRBV6-6 and TRBJ1-2; 8 bases line up with TRBD1. V shed 5 bases, J shed 3 bases, and the junction held 2 bases outside the gene matches. CDR1 and CDR2 from the germline V gene are MNHNY and SVGAGI (reference sequence). The CDR3 has 13 amino acids. The CDR3 here is CASSGQGDYGYTF. The CDR3 nucleotides read TGTGCCAGCAGTGGACAGGGAGACTATGGCTACACCTTC.

The sample holds a few counts of this clone. The V and J genes are TRBV6-5 and TRBJ1-4; 7 bases are shared with TRBD1. Looked up from germline, CDR1 is MNHEY and CDR2 is SVGAGI. With 4 bases clipped from V and 8 bases from J, the junction kept 4 bases outside the gene matches. CDR3 length equals 13 residues. CDR3: CASSWGTVEKLFF. The DNA for the CDR3 is TGTGCCAGCAGTTGGGGGACAGTGGAAAAACTGTTTTTT.

The chain joins TRBV30 to TRBJ2-6; D might be TRBD2 (5 bases). The CDR3 totals 14 residues. Germline V gives CDR1 GTSNPN, CDR2 SVGIG (reference sequence). V was pared by 1 base and J by 4 bases, with 8 bases between. CDR3 DNA: TGTGCCTGGAGTGCGGGGTCAGGGGCCAACGTCCTGACTTTC. Its protein product is CAWSAGSGANVLTF.

This chain links TRBV5-1 with TRBJ1-4; D is unresolved. The CDR3 totals 16 residues. The germline V gene encodes CDR1 SGHRS and CDR2 YFSETQ. The V gene lost 0 bases and the J gene lost 3 bases, with 12 bases spanning the gap. CDR3 protein: CASSLGGEGPNEKLFF. DNA for the CDR3: TGCGCCAGCAGCTTGGGGGGAGAGGGCCCTAATGAAAAACTGTTTTTT.

The chain carries TRBV7-9 and TRBJ1-2; D is ambiguous. Germline V gene data show CDR1 as SEHNR and CDR2 as FQNEAQ (reference sequence). The CDR3 totals 15 residues. Between the trimmed V and J ends, which lost 5 bases and 5 bases, there was a span of 18 bases. The DNA for the CDR3 is TGTGCCAGCAGCCCCCTAACCTCCGACACTTATGGCTACACCTTC. Its translation: CASSPLTSDTYGYTF. The full variable domain, with the rest looked up from reference TRBV7-9 and TRBJ1-2, is DTGVSQNPRHKITKRGQNVTFRCDPISEHNRLYWYRQTLGQGPEFLTYFQNEAQLEKSRLLSDRFSAERPKGSFSTLEIQRTEQGDSAMYLCASSPLTSDTYGYTFGSGTRLTVV.

The chain carries TRBV5-1 and TRBJ2-7, with 8 bases lining up with TRBD1. Germline V gives CDR1 SGHRS, CDR2 YFSETQ. Unmatched junction bases numbered 13, after V lost 4 bases and J lost 7 bases. This CDR3 is built from 15 residues. CDR3 nucleotide sequence: TGCGCCAGCAGCCCTGGGACAGGAGGAGTACGAGAGCAGTACTTC. Protein: CASSPGTGGVREQYF.

The chain joins TRBV30 to TRBJ2-7, with D perhaps TRBD1 (5 bases). The germline V gene encodes CDR1 GTSNPN and CDR2 SVGIG (reference sequence). This CDR3 has 14 amino acids. V was clipped by 2 bases and J by 1 base, with 12 bases between them. In DNA form, the CDR3 reads TGTGCCTGGAGTACGGACATATGGTCCTACGAGCAGTACTTC. Protein product: CAWSTDIWSYEQYF.

By its share, this clone is medium-sized. The V and J genes are TRBV15 and TRBJ2-1; 8 bases fit TRBD1. V dropped 2 bases and J dropped 8; count of bases not matched to a gene: 11. Germline V CDR1 and CDR2: LNHNV, YYDKDF (reference sequence). The CDR3 length is 16 residues. CDR3 sequence reads: CATSRPWTGKFHEQFF. Written as DNA, the CDR3 is TGTGCCACCAGCAGACCCTGGACAGGGAAGTTTCATGAGCAGTTCTTC.

This chain uses TRBV6-5 with TRBJ2-2; D uncertain. Germline V CDR1 and CDR2: MNHEY, SVGAGI. This CDR3 is 14 amino acids long. The ends were cut back, 6 bases at V and 0 bases at J, with 8 bases in the middle. CDR3: CASRRFPNTGELFF. The CDR3, as DNA: TGTGCCAGCAGACGGTTCCCGAACACCGGGGAGCTGTTTTTT.

The chain couples TRBV5-4 to TRBJ2-2, with a weak D call TRBD2 (6 bases). Trimming stripped 2 bases from V and 2 bases from J, with 10 bases between. The length of the CDR3 is 15 residues. The germline gives CDR1 SGHNT, CDR2 YYREEE (reference sequence). The CDR3 sequence is CASSFGGSNTGELFF. CDR3 nucleotide sequence: TGTGCCAGCAGCTTTGGAGGGTCCAACACCGGGGAGCTGTTTTTT.

J is TRBJ2-3 and V is TRBV11-2, with D perhaps TRBD1 (7 bases). V was shortened by 4 bases and J by 0 bases, with 14 bases between the two germline ends. This CDR3 comprises 16 residues. Germline V CDR1 and CDR2: SGHAT, FQNNGV. The CDR3, as DNA: TGTGCCAGCAGCTCAGGGGGGCTGGCTAGCACAGATACGCAGTATTTT. This sequence encodes CASSSGGLASTDTQYF.